This TCR beta chain came from a study of cytomegalovirus exposure and HLA in healthy donors. Data came from immunoSEQ multiplex PCR; TCRdb stores just in-frame clones and leaves some out. The sample shows 150,000 to 200,000 clones, approximately 84% of them seen only once. This CDR3 has 14 residues. J gave up 7 bases and V 5 bases, and 11 bases lay outside the gene matches. Germline-derived CDR1 and CDR2 are MNHNS and SASEGT. The V and J genes are TRBV6-1 and TRBJ2-7; 7 bases are shared with TRBD1. This clonotype originated in a man between 18 and 29 years old in good health and CMV-seropositive. Sequenced material: PBMCs. CDR3 bases: TGTGCCAGCAGTTATGACAGGGCACTTGGGGAGCAGTACTTC. Its protein is CASSYDRALGEQYF.